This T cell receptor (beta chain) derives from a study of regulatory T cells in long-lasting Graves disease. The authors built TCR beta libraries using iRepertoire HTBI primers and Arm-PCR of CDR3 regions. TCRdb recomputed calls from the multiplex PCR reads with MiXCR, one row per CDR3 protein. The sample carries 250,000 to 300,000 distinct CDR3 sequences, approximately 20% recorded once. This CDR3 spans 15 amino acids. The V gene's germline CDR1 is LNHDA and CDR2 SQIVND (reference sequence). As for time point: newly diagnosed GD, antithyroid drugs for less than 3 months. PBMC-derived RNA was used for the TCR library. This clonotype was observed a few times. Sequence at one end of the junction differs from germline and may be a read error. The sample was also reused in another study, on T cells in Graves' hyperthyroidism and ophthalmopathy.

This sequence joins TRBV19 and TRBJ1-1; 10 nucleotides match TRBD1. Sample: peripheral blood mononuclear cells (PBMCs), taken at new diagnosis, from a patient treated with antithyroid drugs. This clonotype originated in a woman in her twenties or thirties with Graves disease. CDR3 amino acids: CASRIDRGHNTEAFF. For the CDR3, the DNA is TGTGCCAGTAGGATAGACAGGGGGCACAACACTGAAGCTTTCTTT.